Following are 19 T cell receptor beta chains from one sample sequenced in a study of spatial heterogeneity in lung cancer (dated by TCRdb to 2018 to 2020). This sample's time point label indicates: sample taken at primary tumor resection. Library preparation was by 5' RACE. The listed sequencing device is NextSeq 500. TCRdb reanalyzed the raw reads on its own, using fastp at Q25 for trimming and MiXCR for clone calling, and kept in-frame beta chains. Rows with a matching CDR3 protein are joined into one entry that keeps the most common DNA and genes. Counted in this sample were thousands of distinct CDR3 sequences; under 8% of them appeared once. The leading ten clones occupy about 9.2% of the sample. Summary of the overall study and its limitations: The tumor nonsynonymous mutation count correlated with the number of expanded alpha and beta TCRs within the tumor.

No antigen has been assigned to these receptors. The sequenced sample was lung tumor tissue, obtained at surgery. All receptors come from a male donor with early-stage non-small cell lung cancer.

In its sample, this clonotype is medium-sized (0.01 to 0.1%). This beta chain appears as a stray read in a library generated for alpha chains; its size is not informative. This chain uses TRBV14 with TRBJ2-2, with D perhaps matching TRBD1 (5 bases). V lost 0 bases, J lost 5 bases, and 10 bases lay in between. Germline V gene lookup returns CDR1 SGHDN and CDR2 FVKESK. The CDR3 sequence is 15 residues long. CDR3 coding DNA: TGTGCCAGCAGCCAAGATCTTCCAGGGACCGGGGAGCTGTTTTTT. This translates into CASSQDLPGTGELFF.

By sample share, this clonotype is medium-sized (0.01 to 0.1%). Little can be read into the size of this beta chain, an off-target read in a library designed for alpha chains. The chain recombines TRBV29-1 with TRBJ1-2; D remains ambiguous. The germline gives CDR1 SQVTM, CDR2 ANQGSEA. CDR3 size: 14 residues. The V end was cut by 0 bases, the J end by 4 bases, with 12 bases between. The CDR3 DNA follows: TGCAGCGTTGAAGAAGCCGGGCTTGGCTATGGCTACACCTTC. Its translation: CSVEEAGLGYGYTF.

In its sample, this clonotype is medium-sized. With the library built for alpha chains, this beta chain is off target and its frequency is not meaningful. The DNA for the CDR3 is TGTGCCAGCAGCTCGGGCCAGTACTATGGCTACACCTTC. This encodes CASSSGQYYGYTF. The chain carries TRBV7-2 and TRBJ1-2, with D unclear. Germline CDR1 is SGHTA and CDR2 is FQGNSA. V was shortened by 4 bases and J by 3 bases, with 9 bases between the two germline ends. This CDR3 contains 13 residues.

This clonotype is medium-sized within its sample. Since it is a stray read in a library aimed at alpha chains, this beta chain has a size that is not meaningful. The rearrangement uses TRBV20-1 and TRBJ1-6; no reliable D call. V gave up 0 bases and J gave up 5 bases, with 8 bases separating them. From germline, CDR1 is DFQATT and CDR2 SNEGSKA (reference sequence). The CDR3 runs 14 residues. CDR3 residues: CSARDRANNSPLHF. In DNA, the CDR3 is TGCAGTGCTAGAGACCGGGCCAATAATTCACCCCTCCACTTT.

By share, this clonotype counts as medium-sized. Since the library was made to target alpha chains, this beta chain is a stray read and its abundance is not meaningful. The chain is built from TRBV7-9 and TRBJ1-2; D may be TRBD1 (5 bases). This CDR3 contains 13 residues. Per germline, CDR1 SEHNR and CDR2 FQNEAQ (reference sequence). V gave up 3 bases and J gave up 7 bases, with 12 bases separating them. CDR3 protein: CASSFEGLRGYTF. The CDR3 DNA follows: TGTGCCAGCAGCTTCGAGGGGTTGCGTGGCTACACCTTC.

This clonotype is medium-sized in the sample. This beta chain lies outside the target of a library built for alpha chains; its clone size means little. The chain uses TRBV2 and TRBJ1-2; D is possibly TRBD1 (6 bases). This CDR3 is 15 amino acids long. The germline V and J ends were trimmed by 6 bases and 1 base, with 15 bases remaining between them. Germline V gene lookup returns CDR1 SNHLY and CDR2 FYNNEI. The CDR3 reads CASSQTTGVNYGYTF. CDR3 nucleotides: TGTGCCAGCAGCCAAACGACAGGAGTTAACTATGGCTACACCTTC.

This clonotype is medium-sized by share. Since the library was made to target alpha chains, this beta chain is a stray read and its abundance is not meaningful. The CDR3 nucleotides read TGTGCCAGCAGCTTTGGAGGCAGGGGCACGTATCAGCCCCAGCATTTT. It codes for CASSFGGRGTYQPQHF. The chain recombines TRBV5-6 with TRBJ1-5, with TRBD1 as a possible D gene (6 bases). V lost 2 bases to trimming and J lost 5 bases, with 17 bases between them. Germline-derived CDR1 and CDR2 are SGHDT and YYEEEE. This CDR3 is 16 amino acids long.

This clonotype was observed a few times. This may be a read error, as it is one base from a much larger clone. Little can be read into the size of this beta chain, an off-target read in a library designed for alpha chains. The J gene is TRBJ2-2, the V gene TRBV20-1, with D maybe TRBD2 (7 bases). The CDR3 runs to 16 residues. Germline V gene data show CDR1 as DFQATT and CDR2 as SNEGSKA (reference sequence). CDR3 sequence (DNA): TGCAGTGCTAGAGCCCAACGGGGGGCGAACACCGGGGAGCTGGTTTTT. It codes for CSARAQRGANTGELVF.

This clonotype is classed as medium-sized (0.01 to 0.1%). This beta chain came through as a stray read in a library set up for alpha chains, and its size says little. Here the CDR3 reads CASSFGGTIYF. The CDR3 nucleotides read TGTGCCAGCAGCTTCGGGGGCACCATATATTTT. The chain joins TRBV7-2 to TRBJ1-3; weak D call: TRBD1 (5 bases). Per germline, CDR1 SGHTA and CDR2 FQGNSA. The length of the CDR3 is 11 residues. The V end lost 3 bases, the J end lost 9 bases, and 6 bases lay between the germline ends.

With respect to this clonotype: This beta chain is an unintended read in a library built for alpha chains; its size means little. The rearrangement uses TRBV9 and TRBJ1-6; D may be TRBD1 (6 bases). Germline CDR1 reads SGDLS; CDR2 reads YYNGEE. The length of the CDR3 is 14 residues. V lost 4 bases, J lost 5 bases, and 10 bases lay in between. CDR3 residues: CASSPRQDNSPLHF. The CDR3 nucleotides are TGTGCCAGCAGCCCTAGACAGGATAATTCACCCCTCCACTTT.

By sample fraction, this clonotype is medium-sized (0.01 to 0.1%). Since the library was made to target alpha chains, this beta chain is a stray read and its abundance is not meaningful. The V gene is TRBV11-2, the J gene TRBJ2-7, with D perhaps matching TRBD1 (6 bases). V was clipped by 9 bases and J by 5 bases, with 20 bases between them. The CDR3 is 14 residues long. Germline V lookup: CDR1 SGHAT, CDR2 FQNNGV. Here the CDR3 reads CASRPGHSIHEQYF. In DNA, the CDR3 is TGTGCCAGTCGACCGGGACACTCTATCCACGAGCAGTACTTC. The full variable domain, completed using reference TRBV11-2 and TRBJ2-7, is EAGVAQSPRYKIIEKRQSVAFWCNPISGHATLYWYQQILGQGPKLLIQFQNNGVVDDSQLPKDRFSAERLKGVDSTLKIQPAKLEDSAVYLCASRPGHSIHEQYFGPGTRLTVT.

This clonotype counts as medium-sized. The library was designed around alpha chains, so this beta chain is a stray read whose abundance carries little weight. The V call is TRBV7-2, the J call TRBJ2-5; 8 bases are shared with TRBD1. The CDR3 consists of 14 residues. Germline values: CDR1 SGHTA, CDR2 FQGNSA. J was trimmed by 2 bases and V by 6 bases; bases with no gene match: 5. The CDR3 coding sequence is TGTGCCAGCAGTTACCAGGGGGCTCAAGAGACCCAGTACTTC. Translated, it gives CASSYQGAQETQYF.

This clonotype is medium-sized by share. The library was built for alpha chains, so this beta chain is an off-target read and its size means little. The chain joins TRBV7-2 to TRBJ2-3, with TRBD2 matching over 11 bases. Germline values: CDR1 SGHTA, CDR2 FQGNSA. The J segment lost 2 bases and the V segment lost 5 bases, leaving 9 bases of the junction unmatched. The CDR3 runs to 17 residues. The CDR3 region is CASSKWGTSGNTDTQYF. DNA for the CDR3: TGTGCCAGCAGCAAATGGGGGACTAGCGGCAACACAGATACGCAGTATTTT.

This clonotype is termed medium-sized (0.01 to 0.1%). Because this beta chain is a stray read in a library intended to capture alpha chains, its abundance should not be given much weight. The V gene is TRBV7-6, the J gene TRBJ2-7; the D is unclear. V dropped 6 bases and J dropped 5 bases, with 17 bases sitting between them. The CDR3 loop spans 14 amino acids. In germline, CDR1 is SGHVS, CDR2 FNYEAQ. The CDR3 coding sequence is TGTGCCAGCAGTCACCACGGCAACCGGGACGAGCAGTACTTC. Protein: CASSHHGNRDEQYF. Full variable domain (rest looked up from reference TRBV7-6 and TRBJ2-7): GAGVSQSPRYKVTKRGQDVALRCDPISGHVSLYWYRQALGQGPEFLTYFNYEAQQDKSGLPNDRFSAERPEGSISTLTIQRTEQRDSAMYRCASSHHGNRDEQYFGPGTRLTVT.

In its sample, this clonotype is medium-sized. For a library built for alpha chains, this beta chain is a stray read; little rests on its size. V and J are TRBV20-1 and TRBJ2-1; D is perhaps TRBD2 (6 bases). In germline, CDR1 is DFQATT, CDR2 SNEGSKA (reference sequence). V was cut by 5 bases and J by 9 bases, with 20 bases left in between. CDR3 length: 14 amino acids. The CDR3 reads CSASPGHAGTEQFF. The CDR3 coding sequence is TGCAGTGCTTCACCGGGCCATGCGGGAACTGAGCAGTTCTTC.

This clonotype counts as medium-sized. For a library built for alpha chains, this beta chain is a stray read; little rests on its size. The chain combines TRBV20-1 with TRBJ2-3; D might be TRBD2 (5 bases). Germline-derived CDR1 and CDR2 are DFQATT and SNEGSKA (reference sequence). V gave up 6 bases and J gave up 6 bases, with 19 bases separating them. The CDR3 is made up of 14 amino acids. The CDR3 region is CSAGAEAASDTQYF. CDR3 nucleotides: TGCAGTGCGGGCGCGGAGGCCGCCTCGGATACGCAGTATTTT.

By share of the sample, this clonotype is medium-sized. Found in a library prepared for alpha chains, this beta chain is an off-target read, and its abundance has little meaning. V and J are TRBV12-3 or TRBV12-4 and TRBJ1-6; a possible D gene is TRBD1 (6 bases). The germline V and J ends were trimmed by 3 bases and 7 bases, with 10 bases remaining between them. The CDR3 runs to 14 residues. The CDR3 sequence: CASSLGQGNSPLHF. Here the CDR3 DNA reads TGTGCCAGCAGTTTGGGTCAGGGGAATTCACCCCTCCACTTT.

In its sample, this clonotype ranks as medium-sized (0.01 to 0.1%). Being off target in a library aimed at alpha chains, this beta chain has a size of little meaning. The chain combines TRBV27 with TRBJ2-7, with D maybe TRBD1 (5 bases). This CDR3 has 10 amino acids. Germline loops: CDR1 MNHEY, CDR2 SMNVEV (reference sequence). V was cut by 9 bases and J by 6 bases, with 9 bases left in between. The CDR3 is CARGRLEQYF. CDR3 coding DNA: TGTGCCAGGGGGCGTCTCGAGCAGTACTTC.

By proportion, this clonotype is medium-sized. This beta chain appears as a stray read in a library generated for alpha chains; its size is not informative. The chain couples TRBV12-3 or TRBV12-4 to TRBJ1-3, with D perhaps TRBD1 (6 bases). This CDR3 has 15 residues. V was cut by 6 bases and J by 1 base, with 13 bases left in between. The CDR3 loop reads CASSEQGWSGNTIYF. The CDR3 nucleotides are TGTGCCAGCAGCGAACAGGGATGGTCTGGAAACACCATATATTTT.